These T cell receptor beta chains were read from a single sample in a study of shared clonotypes between healthy human individuals. Produced via immunoSEQ multiplex PCR; TCRdb's table is partial and in-frame only. The profile covers 2 million to 2.5 million clones, with approximately 94% appearing a single time and 0.36% taken by the ten largest. The sequenced sample was naive CD4+ T cells from PBMCs. Receptors were obtained from a man younger than 35 in good health. Some clones in this sample may be carry-over from other donors' samples. CDR3s include the opening cysteine and the closing phenylalanine or tryptophan. Fields, in order: D gene, J gene, V gene, CDR3 length, clone size, CDR3 protein, CDR3 DNA. A D gene is named only where the DNA matches it firmly. Clone size appears in some rows only: once, few, many, or a class for an expanded clone.

.	TRBJ1-2	TRBV29-1	14	once	CSVDDEGSNYGYTF	TGCAGCGTTGACGATGAAGGGTCTAACTATGGCTACACCTTC
.	TRBJ2-7	TRBV23-1	13	.	CASNGRGYYEQYF	TGCGCCAGCAACGGCAGGGGCTACTACGAGCAGTACTTC
.	TRBJ2-7	TRBV27	14	once	CASSLRGYSYEQYF	TGTGCCAGCAGTTTAAGGGGTTACTCCTACGAGCAGTACTTC
TRBD1	TRBJ1-2	TRBV4-2	13	.	CASSPRDRGGYTF	TGTGCCAGCAGCCCCCGGGACAGGGGTGGCTACACCTTC
.	TRBJ2-1	TRBV4-3	16	.	CASSQRGGVAYNEQFF	TGCGCCAGCAGCCAAAGGGGGGGAGTAGCGTACAATGAGCAGTTCTTC
.	TRBJ2-7	TRBV28	18	.	CASSLWSNGFPGNYEQYF	TGTGCCAGCAGTTTATGGTCAAACGGCTTCCCCGGGAACTACGAGCAGTACTTC
.	TRBJ2-2	TRBV7-6	13	.	CASSGLNTGELFF	TGTGCCAGCAGCGGACTGAACACCGGGGAACTGTTTTTT
.	TRBJ1-1	TRBV19	16	.	CASRTGLRLQNTEAFF	TGTGCCAGTAGGACAGGACTTCGACTCCAGAACACTGAAGCTTTCTTT
TRBD1	TRBJ2-7	TRBV2	12	.	CASRNRGYEQYF	TGTGCCAGCAGAAACAGGGGTTACGAGCAGTACTTC
TRBD1	TRBJ1-2	TRBV2	15	.	CASSLTGTVIYGYTF	TGTGCCAGCAGTTTAACCGGGACAGTAATTTATGGCTACACCTTC
.	TRBJ2-1	TRBV5-1	12	.	CASSMNYNEQFF	TGCGCCAGCAGCATGAATTACAATGAGCAGTTCTTC
.	TRBJ2-5	TRBV7-9	14	once	CASSFAPLQETQYF	TGTGCCAGCAGCTTTGCCCCGCTCCAAGAGACCCAGTACTTC
.	TRBJ2-1	TRBV14	15	.	CASSQHGVVYNEQFF	TGTGCCAGCAGCCAGCACGGGGTGGTCTACAATGAGCAGTTCTTC
.	TRBJ2-5	TRBV18	16	once	CASSPLPGGGQETQYF	TGTGCCAGCTCGCCACTCCCCGGGGGCGGTCAAGAGACCCAGTACTTC
.	TRBJ2-7	TRBV27	15	.	CASSLNLLRAYEQYF	TGTGCCAGCAGTTTAAATCTACTGAGGGCCTACGAGCAGTACTTC
TRBD1	TRBJ1-1	TRBV5-1	14	.	CASSLRDRSTEAFF	TGCGCCAGCAGCCTCCGGGACAGGAGCACTGAAGCTTTCTTT
TRBD2	TRBJ2-7	TRBV7-9	14	.	CASSLTSGRGEQYF	TGTGCCAGCAGCTTGACTAGCGGGAGAGGCGAGCAGTACTTC
TRBD2	TRBJ2-1	TRBV30	13	once	CAWSSIAGNEQFF	TGTGCCTGGAGTTCCATAGCGGGAAATGAGCAGTTCTTC
TRBD2	TRBJ2-1	TRBV5-5	15	.	CASSLFGRTDNEQFF	TGTGCCAGCAGCTTGTTCGGGAGGACCGACAATGAGCAGTTCTTC
.	TRBJ1-5	TRBV19	12	.	CASSLRNQPQHF	TGTGCCAGTAGTCTTAGGAATCAGCCCCAGCATTTT
.	TRBJ2-1	TRBV4-2	16	.	CASSQDKGLSYNEQFF	TGTGCCAGCAGCCAAGATAAGGGACTTTCCTACAATGAGCAGTTCTTC
.	TRBJ2-3	TRBV7-3	16	once	CASSLTLGSRTDTQYF	TGTGCCAGCAGCTTAACGTTGGGGAGTAGGACAGATACGCAGTATTTT
.	TRBJ1-3	TRBV5-1	14	.	CASSLAGDGNTIYF	TGCGCCAGCAGCTTGGCGGGAGACGGAAACACCATATATTTT
.	TRBJ1-1	TRBV4-1	17	.	CASSQGQGGYGAREAFF	TGCGCCAGCAGCCAAGGGCAGGGAGGATACGGGGCCAGGGAAGCTTTCTTT
TRBD2	TRBJ2-7	TRBV11-1	15	.	CASSEGTSGAYEQYF	TGTGCCAGCAGCGAGGGGACTAGCGGAGCCTACGAGCAGTACTTC
TRBD1	TRBJ1-1	TRBV30	15	.	CAKGGPGTVNTEAFF	TGTGCCAAAGGGGGCCCCGGGACTGTGAACACTGAAGCTTTCTTT
.	TRBJ1-1	TRBV28	11	few	CASSFGRVAFF	TGTGCCAGCAGTTTCGGCCGGGTTGCTTTCTTT
.	TRBJ2-7	TRBV28	15	.	CASRTGPNPTYEQYF	TGTGCCAGCAGAACGGGACCAAACCCGACCTACGAGCAGTACTTC